This is a list of T cell receptor beta chains from one sample in a study of shared clonotypes between healthy human individuals. TCRdb's table, derived via immunoSEQ multiplex PCR, lists solely in-frame clones and lacks some. Of about 1.5 million clones listed, 95% to 99% are singletons. The material sequenced was naive CD4+ T cells sorted from blood. The origin of the receptors is a man aged 25-40 years in good health. Each CDR3 is given with its conserved first and last residue. The D gene is left open where the match is weak. Rows give clone size only sometimes, using once, few, many, or a class for an expanded clone.

J: TRBJ2-1; D: TRBD2; V: TRBV29-1; size: -; DNA: TGCAGCGTCCTTCGGGGGGGCAATGAGCAGTTCTTC; CDR3: CSVLRGGNEQFF
J: TRBJ2-5; D: -; V: TRBV5-1; size: -; DNA: TGCGCCAGCAGCTCTACAGGAAAAGAGACCCAGTACTTC; CDR3: CASSSTGKETQYF
J: TRBJ2-3; D: -; V: TRBV9; size: -; DNA: TGTGCCAGCAAAAAGGGGTCTGGCACAGATACGCAGTATTTT; CDR3: CASKKGSGTDTQYF
J: TRBJ2-5; D: TRBD2; V: TRBV27; size: -; DNA: TGTGCCAGCAGTCCCGGACCCGGGACTAGCGGGAAAGAGACCCAGTACTTC; CDR3: CASSPGPGTSGKETQYF
J: TRBJ2-2; D: -; V: TRBV6-5; size: once; DNA: TGTGCCAGCACTCGGGACACTTACACCGGGGAGCTGTTTTTT; CDR3: CASTRDTYTGELFF
J: TRBJ1-2; D: -; V: TRBV19; size: -; DNA: TGTGCCAGTAGTTTCGGGGGGCCCTCTGGCTACACCTTC; CDR3: CASSFGGPSGYTF
J: TRBJ2-7; D: TRBD1; V: TRBV9; size: -; DNA: TGTGCCAGCAGCGGGGGACAGAAGTTCCACGAGCAGTACTTC; CDR3: CASSGGQKFHEQYF
J: TRBJ2-5; D: -; V: TRBV5-1; size: -; DNA: TGCGCCAGCAGCTTGGAACCCACCGGAGAGACCCAGTACTTC; CDR3: CASSLEPTGETQYF
J: TRBJ2-7; D: -; V: TRBV7-6; size: -; DNA: TGTGCCAGCAGCCCCAAGCGGGCAGGCGAGCAGTACTTC; CDR3: CASSPKRAGEQYF
J: TRBJ2-1; D: -; V: TRBV7-3; size: -; DNA: TGTGCCAGCAGCTTAGTTCCAAGTCCCAATGAGCAGTTCTTC; CDR3: CASSLVPSPNEQFF
J: TRBJ2-3; D: TRBD1; V: TRBV2; size: -; DNA: TGTGCCTGGACAGGGCAAGATACGCAGTATTTT; CDR3: CAWTGQDTQYF
J: TRBJ2-7; D: TRBD2; V: TRBV30; size: -; DNA: TGTGCCTGGCTCGCGGGAGGGACTCAGTACTTC; CDR3: CAWLAGGTQYF
J: TRBJ2-7; D: TRBD2; V: TRBV6-1; size: -; DNA: TGTGCCAGCAGCGGGGGAGGACTAGGGTACTACGAGCAGTACTTC; CDR3: CASSGGGLGYYEQYF
J: TRBJ2-1; D: -; V: TRBV7-2; size: -; DNA: TGTGCCAGCAGGGAACTAAGAAGCTCCTACAATGAGCAGTTCTTC; CDR3: CASRELRSSYNEQFF
J: TRBJ2-2; D: TRBD2; V: TRBV11-1; size: -; DNA: TGTGCCAGCAGCTTAGCGCGTCGTCCTAGCGGGGGGACCGGGGAGCTGTTTTTT; CDR3: CASSLARRPSGGTGELFF
J: TRBJ2-2; D: -; V: TRBV4-2; size: few; DNA: TGTGCCAGCAGCCAACGGGGAGTGGCGGGCACCGGGGAGCTGTTTTTT; CDR3: CASSQRGVAGTGELFF
J: TRBJ1-3; D: -; V: TRBV30; size: few; DNA: TGTGCCTGGAGTGGGGGGGGAAACACCATATATTTT; CDR3: CAWSGGGNTIYF
J: TRBJ1-5; D: TRBD1; V: TRBV25-1; size: -; DNA: TGTGCCAGCAGTGAATCCGGGACAGGGAATCAGCCCCAGCATTTT; CDR3: CASSESGTGNQPQHF
J: TRBJ2-7; D: -; V: TRBV5-1; size: -; DNA: TGCGCCAGCAGCTTGGCGGCGGACTCCTACGAGCAGTACTTC; CDR3: CASSLAADSYEQYF
J: TRBJ1-5; D: -; V: TRBV6-5; size: -; DNA: TGTGCCAGCAGTTACTCGGCGGTTGATCAGCCCCAGCATTTT; CDR3: CASSYSAVDQPQHF
J: TRBJ1-1; D: -; V: TRBV28; size: -; DNA: TGTGCCAGCAGCAGTCCAAAGGGTCGGATTACTGAAGCTTTCTTT; CDR3: CASSSPKGRITEAFF
J: TRBJ1-1; D: -; V: TRBV4-1; size: -; DNA: TGCGCCAGCAGCCAAGGTTTAACTGAAGCTTTCTTT; CDR3: CASSQGLTEAFF
J: TRBJ2-1; D: -; V: TRBV11-2; size: -; DNA: TGTGCCAGCAGCCCGAGCAGAGCTAACAATGAGCAGTTCTTC; CDR3: CASSPSRANNEQFF
J: TRBJ2-2; D: -; V: TRBV18; size: -; DNA: TGTGCCAGCTCACCCCTTGCTAACACCGGGGAGCTGTTTTTT; CDR3: CASSPLANTGELFF
J: TRBJ2-5; D: TRBD2; V: TRBV5-4; size: -; DNA: TGTGCCAGCAGCTCAGGACTAGCGGGAGACCAAGAGACCCAGTACTTC; CDR3: CASSSGLAGDQETQYF
J: TRBJ2-3; D: -; V: TRBV7-2; size: -; DNA: TGTGCCAGCAGCTTACCTTTTAATACGCAGTATTTT; CDR3: CASSLPFNTQYF
J: TRBJ2-3; D: TRBD2; V: TRBV2; size: -; DNA: TGTGCCAGCCGCGGGACTATGGGTACAGATACGCAGTATTTT; CDR3: CASRGTMGTDTQYF
J: TRBJ2-3; D: TRBD2; V: TRBV18; size: -; DNA: TGTGCCAGCTCACCACCGACTAGCGGAACTGCTAGCACAGATACGCAGTATTTT; CDR3: CASSPPTSGTASTDTQYF
J: TRBJ2-7; D: TRBD1; V: TRBV28; size: -; DNA: TGTGCCAGCAGTTTAGGACAGGGATCATCCGAGCAGTACTTC; CDR3: CASSLGQGSSEQYF
J: TRBJ2-3; D: TRBD2; V: TRBV6-5; size: -; DNA: TGTGCCAGCAGCCTACTGGGGACTAGCTTGGATACGCAGTATTTT; CDR3: CASSLLGTSLDTQYF
J: TRBJ1-2; D: -; V: TRBV7-2; size: -; DNA: TGTGCCAGCAGCTTAGAGTTAGGACGGGTACTTAATGGCTACACCTTC; CDR3: CASSLELGRVLNGYTF
J: TRBJ2-7; D: -; V: TRBV5-1; size: -; DNA: TGCGCCAGCAGCTGGAAACAGGGGCGGGGCGAGCAGTACTTC; CDR3: CASSWKQGRGEQYF
J: TRBJ2-1; D: -; V: TRBV18; size: -; DNA: TGTGCCAGCTCAGACGGGGCCGCCAATGAGCAGTTCTTC; CDR3: CASSDGAANEQFF
J: TRBJ2-7; D: TRBD2; V: TRBV7-2; size: -; DNA: TGTGCCAGCAGCTTTAGACTAGCGGGAGTTGACGAGCAGTACTTC; CDR3: CASSFRLAGVDEQYF
J: TRBJ2-6; D: TRBD1; V: TRBV5-1; size: once; DNA: TGCGCCAGCAGCCTCGGACAGGGGGGCGCTGGGGCCAACGTCCTGACTTTC; CDR3: CASSLGQGGAGANVLTF
J: TRBJ1-5; D: -; V: TRBV2; size: -; DNA: TGTGCCAGCACTGAACAGGGTCAGCCCCAGCATTTT; CDR3: CASTEQGQPQHF
J: TRBJ2-3; D: TRBD2; V: TRBV29-1; size: -; DNA: TGCAGCGTTGAAATACTAGCGGGAGTGTCAGATACGCAGTATTTT; CDR3: CSVEILAGVSDTQYF
J: TRBJ2-7; D: -; V: TRBV5-4; size: -; DNA: TGTGCCAGCAGCCCCTCTAGTTTGGACTACGAGCAGTACTTC; CDR3: CASSPSSLDYEQYF
J: TRBJ2-5; D: -; V: TRBV2; size: -; DNA: TGTGCCAGCAGTACTCTAGCAGCTCAAGAGACCCAGTACTTC; CDR3: CASSTLAAQETQYF
J: TRBJ2-5; D: -; V: TRBV7-3; size: -; DNA: TGTGCCAGCAGCCTAAGCAGGGAAGAGACCCAGTACTTC; CDR3: CASSLSREETQYF
J: TRBJ2-1; D: -; V: TRBV14; size: -; DNA: TGTGCCAGCAGCCAAGTTAATGAGCAGTTCTTC; CDR3: CASSQVNEQFF